The sequence of this T cell receptor (beta chain) was determined in a study of cytomegalovirus exposure and HLA in healthy donors. To note about this clone: Its antigen is unidentified.

The study's findings and limits: It was likely that a cluster of highly shared sequence variants was a sequencing artifact.

Both 60 Vbeta primers and 13 Jbeta primers went into the PCR. The repertoire was sequenced with immunoSEQ multiplex PCR; TCRdb's copy has only in-frame clones and lacks some. The table has 130,000 or so clones, 70% to 80% seen once. This CDR3 has 13 residues. Germline CDR1 SNHLY, CDR2 FYNNEI. V was trimmed by 6 bases and J by 4 bases, leaving 9 bases between them. The clonotype comes from a woman in her sixties in good health and CMV-seronegative. The chain recombines TRBV2 with TRBJ2-2; D gene ambiguous. Sequencing input: PBMCs. The CDR3 reads CASSSLVTGELFF. In DNA form, the CDR3 reads TGTGCCAGCAGCTCCCTTGTCACCGGGGAGCTGTTTTTT.